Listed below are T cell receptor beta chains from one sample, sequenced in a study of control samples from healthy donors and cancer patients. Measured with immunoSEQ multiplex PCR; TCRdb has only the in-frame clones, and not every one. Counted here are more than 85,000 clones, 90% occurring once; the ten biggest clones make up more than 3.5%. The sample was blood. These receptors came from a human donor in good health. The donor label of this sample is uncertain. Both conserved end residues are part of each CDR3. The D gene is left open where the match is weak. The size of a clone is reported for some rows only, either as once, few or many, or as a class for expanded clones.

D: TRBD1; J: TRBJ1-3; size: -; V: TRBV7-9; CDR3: CASSLVGTGAGNTIYF; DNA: TGTGCCAGCAGCTTAGTTGGGACAGGGGCTGGAAACACCATATATTTT
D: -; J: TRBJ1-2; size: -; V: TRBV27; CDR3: CASSPDRGYGYTF; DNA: TGTGCCAGCAGTCCGGACAGAGGGTACGGCTACACCTTC
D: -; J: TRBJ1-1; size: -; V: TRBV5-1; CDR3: CASSLGQRNTEAFF; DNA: TGCGCCAGCAGCTTGGGACAAAGGAACACTGAAGCTTTCTTT
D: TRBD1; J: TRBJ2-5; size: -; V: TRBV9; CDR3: CASSVGPGQGLETQYF; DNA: TGTGCCAGCAGCGTTGGACCGGGACAGGGGTTGGAGACCCAGTACTTC
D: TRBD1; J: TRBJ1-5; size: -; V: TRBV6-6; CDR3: CASSLEGAQPQHF; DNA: TGTGCCAGCAGTTTGGAGGGGGCTCAGCCCCAGCATTTT
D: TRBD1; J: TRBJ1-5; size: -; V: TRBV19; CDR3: CASSRDSDQPQHF; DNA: TGTGCCAGTAGTCGGGACAGCGATCAGCCCCAGCATTTT
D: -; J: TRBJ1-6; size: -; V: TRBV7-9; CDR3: CASSSTTPGLINSPLHF; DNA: TGTGCCAGCAGCTCAACTACGCCGGGACTTATAAATTCACCCCTCCACTTT
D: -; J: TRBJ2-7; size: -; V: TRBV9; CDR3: CASSAAGTVSYEQYF; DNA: TGTGCCAGCAGCGCGGCCGGGACGGTCTCCTACGAGCAGTACTTC
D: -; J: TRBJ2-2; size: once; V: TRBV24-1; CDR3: CAIKRDPGGELFF; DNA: TGTGCCATAAAACGCGACCCTGGTGGGGAGCTGTTTTTT
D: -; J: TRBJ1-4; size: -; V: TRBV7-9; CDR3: CATKKDPSEEKLFF; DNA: TGTGCCACGAAAAAAGATCCGTCTGAAGAAAAACTGTTTTTT
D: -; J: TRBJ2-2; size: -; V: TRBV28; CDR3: CASNGGENTGELFF; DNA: TGTGCCAGCAATGGCGGGGAGAACACCGGGGAGCTGTTTTTT
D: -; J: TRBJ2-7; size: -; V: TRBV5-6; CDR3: CASSSWAVHYEQYF; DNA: TGTGCCAGCAGCTCCTGGGCAGTCCACTACGAGCAGTACTTC
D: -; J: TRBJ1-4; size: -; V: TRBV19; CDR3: CASSTGYRNEKLFF; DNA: TGTGCCAGTAGTACGGGGTATCGGAATGAAAAACTGTTTTTT
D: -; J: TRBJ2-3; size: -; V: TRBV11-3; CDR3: CASSLEGETDTQYF; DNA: TGTGCCAGCAGCTTAGAAGGAGAAACAGATACGCAGTATTTT
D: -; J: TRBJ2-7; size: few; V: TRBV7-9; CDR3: CASSTGVAEEQYF; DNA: TGTGCCAGCAGCACGGGGGTAGCGGAAGAGCAGTACTTC
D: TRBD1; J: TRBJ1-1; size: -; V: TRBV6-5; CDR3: CASSYGGGRGTEAFF; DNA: TGTGCCAGCAGCTATGGAGGGGGCAGGGGCACTGAAGCTTTCTTT
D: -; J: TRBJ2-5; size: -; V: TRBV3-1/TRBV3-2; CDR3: CASSRLRGGNQETQYF; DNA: TGTGCCAGCAGCCGACTCAGAGGAGGGAACCAAGAGACCCAGTACTTC
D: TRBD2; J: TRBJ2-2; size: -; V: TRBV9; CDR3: CASSPSGGSTGELFF; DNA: TGTGCCAGCAGCCCTAGCGGGGGGAGCACCGGGGAGCTGTTTTTT
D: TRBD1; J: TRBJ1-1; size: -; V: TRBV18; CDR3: CASSRTGVAEAFF; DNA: TGTGCCAGCTCGCGGACAGGGGTCGCTGAAGCTTTCTTT
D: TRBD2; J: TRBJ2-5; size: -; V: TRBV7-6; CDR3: CASSLGLAGGKETQYF; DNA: TGTGCCAGCAGCTTAGGTCTAGCGGGGGGTAAGGAGACCCAGTACTTC
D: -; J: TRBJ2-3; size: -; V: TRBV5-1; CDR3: CASSSAYTDTQYF; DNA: TGCGCCAGCAGCTCGGCTTACACAGATACGCAGTATTTT
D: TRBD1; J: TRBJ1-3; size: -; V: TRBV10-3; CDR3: CAIHTGGRNTIYF; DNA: TGTGCCATCCATACAGGGGGCAGAAACACCATATATTTT
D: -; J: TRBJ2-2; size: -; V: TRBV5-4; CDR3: CASSQAGGELFF; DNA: TGTGCCAGCAGCCAAGCGGGCGGGGAGCTGTTTTTT
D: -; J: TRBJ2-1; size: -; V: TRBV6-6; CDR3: CASSYDRGASEQFF; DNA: TGTGCCAGCAGTTACGACCGGGGGGCAAGTGAGCAGTTCTTC
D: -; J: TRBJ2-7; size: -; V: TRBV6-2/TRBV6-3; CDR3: CASSYSRTDKYSYEQYF; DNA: TGTGCCAGCAGTTACTCCAGGACAGATAAATACTCCTACGAGCAGTACTTC
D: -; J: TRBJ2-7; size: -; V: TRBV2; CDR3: CASGWGYEQYF; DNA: TGTGCCAGCGGCTGGGGGTACGAGCAGTACTTC
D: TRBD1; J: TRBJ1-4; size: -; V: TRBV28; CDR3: CASSAQQGINEKLFF; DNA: TGTGCCAGCAGTGCGCAACAGGGGATTAATGAAAAACTGTTTTTT
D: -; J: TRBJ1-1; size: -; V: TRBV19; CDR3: CASTTTGAHYEAFF; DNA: TGTGCCAGTACGACGACAGGAGCCCACTATGAAGCTTTCTTT
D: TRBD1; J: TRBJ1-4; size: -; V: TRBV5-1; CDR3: CASSTPTGEGSNEKLFF; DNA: TGCGCCAGCAGCACCCCGACAGGGGAAGGGTCTAATGAAAAACTGTTTTTT
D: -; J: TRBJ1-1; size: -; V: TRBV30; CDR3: CAWAGGTEAFF; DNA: TGTGCCTGGGCCGGGGGCACTGAAGCTTTCTTT
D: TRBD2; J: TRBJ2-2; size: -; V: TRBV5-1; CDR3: CASSLLAGGNTGELFF; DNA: TGCGCCAGCAGCTTATTAGCGGGGGGCAACACCGGGGAGCTGTTTTTT
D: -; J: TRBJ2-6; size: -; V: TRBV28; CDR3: CASSYGGPSGANVLTF; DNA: TGTGCCAGCAGTTACGGGGGGCCCTCTGGGGCCAACGTCCTGACTTTC
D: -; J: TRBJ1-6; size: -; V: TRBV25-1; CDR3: CASSEGPGDLHF; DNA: TGTGCCAGCTCAGAGGGCCCCGGAGACCTCCACTTT
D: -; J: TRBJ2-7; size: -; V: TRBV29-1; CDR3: CSVKSGAKVYEQYF; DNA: TGCAGCGTTAAATCCGGGGCAAAAGTCTACGAGCAGTACTTC
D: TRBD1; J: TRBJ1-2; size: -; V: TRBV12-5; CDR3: CASGGGQGNFVYGYTF; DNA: TGTGCTAGTGGTGGTGGACAGGGCAATTTCGTCTATGGCTACACCTTC
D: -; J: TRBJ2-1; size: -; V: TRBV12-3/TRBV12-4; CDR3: CASRRLYEQFF; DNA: TGTGCCAGCAGGCGTTTGTATGAGCAGTTCTTC
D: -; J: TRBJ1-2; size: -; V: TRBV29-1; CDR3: CSVEVGNRYTF; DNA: TGCAGCGTTGAAGTAGGGAACCGCTACACCTTC
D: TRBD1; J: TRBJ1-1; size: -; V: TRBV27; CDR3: CASSLSFRGRLNTEAFF; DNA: TGTGCCAGCAGTTTATCGTTCAGGGGGCGGCTGAACACTGAAGCTTTCTTT
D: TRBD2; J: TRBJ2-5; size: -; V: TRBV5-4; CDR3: CASSPTRTSGQETQYF; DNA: TGTGCCAGCAGCCCAACTCGGACTAGCGGTCAAGAGACCCAGTACTTC